This entry lists 4 T cell receptor beta chains sequenced from one sample in a study of shared clonotypes between healthy human individuals. The naive CD8 subset, CD45RO-negative cells positively selected for CCR7, excluded terminally differentiated effector memory CD45RA+ cells. Profiled with immunoSEQ multiplex PCR; TCRdb holds only in-frame clones, not every one. This sample has 2 million to 2.5 million clones; about 95% occur once, and the top ten carry about 1.1%. Sequencing input: naive CD8+ T cells sorted from blood. Receptors originate from a young man in good health.

CDR3 region: CSDKHLTYEQYF. The CDR3, as DNA: TGCAGCGACAAACATTTAACCTACGAGCAGTACTTC. The chain links TRBV29-1 to TRBJ2-7, with D unclear. CDR3 length: 12 residues. V was pared by 7 bases and J by 2 bases, with 12 bases between. CDR1 and CDR2 (germline): SQVTM, ANQGSEA.

The rearrangement joins TRBV11-2 to TRBJ2-7; 7 positions match TRBD2. This CDR3 has 15 amino acids. Losses at the gene ends were 4 bases for V and 1 base for J; bases not matched to a gene: 7. Germline values: CDR1 SGHAT, CDR2 FQNNGV. CDR3 in amino acids: CASSWERDYSYEQYF. The CDR3 coding sequence is TGTGCCAGCAGCTGGGAGAGGGACTATTCCTACGAGCAGTACTTC.

The chain joins TRBV15 to TRBJ2-7; the D gene is possibly TRBD2 (5 bases). Trimming stripped 4 bases from V and 0 bases from J, with 13 bases between. The CDR3 is made up of 15 amino acids. Per the germline V gene, CDR1 is LNHNV and CDR2 is YYDKDF (reference sequence). The chain's CDR3 is CATSTRYGSSYEQYF. CDR3 bases: TGTGCCACCAGCACAAGATATGGGAGCTCCTACGAGCAGTACTTC.

The chain employs TRBV14 and TRBJ2-5; perhaps TRBD1 as D (5 bases). The CDR3 totals 17 residues. Trimming pared 1 base from V and 5 bases from J, leaving 20 bases between. CDR1 and CDR2 (germline): SGHDN, FVKESK. In nucleotides, the CDR3 is TGTGCCAGCAGCCAAGCGTCGGCAGGGTCAGGCCGCGAGACCCAGTACTTC. Protein sequence: CASSQASAGSGRETQYF.